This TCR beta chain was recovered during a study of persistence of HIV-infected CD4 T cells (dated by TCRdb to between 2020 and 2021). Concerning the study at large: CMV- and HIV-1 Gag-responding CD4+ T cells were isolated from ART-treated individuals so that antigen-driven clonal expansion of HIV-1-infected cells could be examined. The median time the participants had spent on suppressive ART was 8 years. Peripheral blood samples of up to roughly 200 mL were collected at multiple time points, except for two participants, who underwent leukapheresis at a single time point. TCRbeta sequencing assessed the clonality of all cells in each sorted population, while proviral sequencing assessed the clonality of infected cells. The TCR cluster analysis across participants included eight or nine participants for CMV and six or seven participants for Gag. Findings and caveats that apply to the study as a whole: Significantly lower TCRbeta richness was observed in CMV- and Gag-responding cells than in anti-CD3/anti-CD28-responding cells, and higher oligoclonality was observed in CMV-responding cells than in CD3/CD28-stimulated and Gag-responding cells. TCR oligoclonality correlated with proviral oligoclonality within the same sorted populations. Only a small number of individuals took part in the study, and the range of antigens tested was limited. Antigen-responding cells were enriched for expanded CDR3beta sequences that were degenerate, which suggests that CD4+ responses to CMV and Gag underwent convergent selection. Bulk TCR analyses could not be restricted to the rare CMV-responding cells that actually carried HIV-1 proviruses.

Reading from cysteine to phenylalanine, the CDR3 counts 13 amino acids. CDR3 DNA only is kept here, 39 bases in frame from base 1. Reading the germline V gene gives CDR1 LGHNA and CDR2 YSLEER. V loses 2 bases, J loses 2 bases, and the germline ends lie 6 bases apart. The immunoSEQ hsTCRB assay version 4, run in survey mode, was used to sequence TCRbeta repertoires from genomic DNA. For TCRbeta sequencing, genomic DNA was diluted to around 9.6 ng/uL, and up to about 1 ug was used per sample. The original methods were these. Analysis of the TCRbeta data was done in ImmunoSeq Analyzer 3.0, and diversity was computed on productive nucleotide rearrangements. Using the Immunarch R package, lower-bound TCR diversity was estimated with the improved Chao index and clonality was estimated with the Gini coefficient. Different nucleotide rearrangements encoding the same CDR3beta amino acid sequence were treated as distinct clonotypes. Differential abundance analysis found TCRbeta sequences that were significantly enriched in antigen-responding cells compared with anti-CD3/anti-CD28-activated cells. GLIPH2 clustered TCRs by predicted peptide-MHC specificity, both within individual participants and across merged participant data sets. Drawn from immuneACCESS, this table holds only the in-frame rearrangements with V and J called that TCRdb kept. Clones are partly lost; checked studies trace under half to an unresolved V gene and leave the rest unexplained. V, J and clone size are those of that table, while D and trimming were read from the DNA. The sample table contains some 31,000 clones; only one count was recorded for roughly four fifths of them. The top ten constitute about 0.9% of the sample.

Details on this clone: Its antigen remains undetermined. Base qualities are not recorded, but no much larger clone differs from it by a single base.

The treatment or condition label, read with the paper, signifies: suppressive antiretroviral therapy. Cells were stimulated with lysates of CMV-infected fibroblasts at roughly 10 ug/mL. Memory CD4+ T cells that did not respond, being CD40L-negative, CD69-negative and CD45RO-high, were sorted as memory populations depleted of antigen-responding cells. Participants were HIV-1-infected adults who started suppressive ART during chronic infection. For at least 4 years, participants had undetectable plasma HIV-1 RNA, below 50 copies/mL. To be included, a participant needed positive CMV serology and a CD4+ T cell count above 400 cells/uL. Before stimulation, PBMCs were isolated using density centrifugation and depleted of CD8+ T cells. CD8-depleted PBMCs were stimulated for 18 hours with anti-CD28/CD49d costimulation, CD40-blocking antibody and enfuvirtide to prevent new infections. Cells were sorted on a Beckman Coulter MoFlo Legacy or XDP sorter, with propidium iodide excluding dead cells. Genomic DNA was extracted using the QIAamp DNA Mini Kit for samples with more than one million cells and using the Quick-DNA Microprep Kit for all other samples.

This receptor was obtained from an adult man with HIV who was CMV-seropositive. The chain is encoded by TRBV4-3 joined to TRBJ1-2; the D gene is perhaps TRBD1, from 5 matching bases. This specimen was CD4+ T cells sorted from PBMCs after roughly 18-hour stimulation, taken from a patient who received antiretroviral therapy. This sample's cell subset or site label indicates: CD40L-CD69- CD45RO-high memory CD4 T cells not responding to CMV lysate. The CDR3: CASSQKGNYGYTF. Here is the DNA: TGCGCCAGCAGCCAAAAGGGGAACTATGGCTACACCTTC.